A selection of T cell receptor beta chains follows, all from one sample in a study of beta chain features in type 1 diabetes. Generated by immunoSEQ multiplex PCR, the TCRdb table keeps only in-frame clones and is missing some. This repertoire shows 360,000 or so clones, roughly a fifth found once; its top ten account for 0.035% to 0.05%. Sequencing was done on a sample of naive CD4+ T cells from blood. The origin of the receptors is a woman aged 18-35 years in good health. Both conserved end residues are part of each CDR3.

12 | TRBV30 | CAWRGGLEEQFF
13 | TRBV27 | CASSLIGEQPQHF
14 | TRBV30 | CAWIPRVSGNTIYF
14 | TRBV2 | CASSSQGYQETQYF
15 | TRBV18 | CASSPPVVRGTEAFF
15 | TRBV11-3 | CASSSRQGSGETQYF
15 | TRBV29-1 | CSVVGQGVSTDTQYF
13 | TRBV6-6 | CASRLAGTDTQYF
13 | TRBV5-1 | CASSFTELTEAFF
13 | TRBV19 | CASSLRTVQPQHF
13 | TRBV25-1 | CASSEAASYEQYF
15 | TRBV7-9 | CASSFTGTGANVLTF
16 | TRBV7-7 | CASSLTGLAGGSEQFF
15 | TRBV2 | CASGMEGSMNTEAFF
12 | TRBV2 | CASNEDSYEQYF
16 | TRBV5-1 | CASSLVGTRSYNEQFF
12 | TRBV7-8 | CASSPTGNIQYF
14 | TRBV9 | CASSVVVDTGELFF
16 | TRBV2 | CASRLWGGKTNSPLHF
16 | TRBV5-1 | CASSREGYSSTDTQYF
16 | TRBV2 | CASSESWSSGKNEQFF
13 | TRBV30 | CACSQGGDEKLFF
14 | TRBV11-2 | CASSPQIGRGEQYF